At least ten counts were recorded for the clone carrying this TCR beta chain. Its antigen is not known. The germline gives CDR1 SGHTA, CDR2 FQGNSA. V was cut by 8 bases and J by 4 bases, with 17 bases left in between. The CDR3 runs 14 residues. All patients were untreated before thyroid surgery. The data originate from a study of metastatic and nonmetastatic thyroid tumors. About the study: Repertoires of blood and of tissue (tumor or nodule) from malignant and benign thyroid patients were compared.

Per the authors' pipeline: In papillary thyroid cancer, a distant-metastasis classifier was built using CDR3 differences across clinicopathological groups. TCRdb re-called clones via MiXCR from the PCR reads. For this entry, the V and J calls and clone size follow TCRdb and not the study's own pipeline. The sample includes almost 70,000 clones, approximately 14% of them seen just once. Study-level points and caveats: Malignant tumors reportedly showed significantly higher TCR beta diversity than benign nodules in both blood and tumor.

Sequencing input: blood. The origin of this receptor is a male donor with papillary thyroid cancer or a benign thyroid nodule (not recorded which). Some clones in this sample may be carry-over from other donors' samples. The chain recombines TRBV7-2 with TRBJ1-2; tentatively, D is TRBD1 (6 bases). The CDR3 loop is CASVRGALGYGYTF. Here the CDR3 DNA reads TGTGCCAGCGTGAGGGGGGCTCTCGGCTATGGCTACACCTTC.